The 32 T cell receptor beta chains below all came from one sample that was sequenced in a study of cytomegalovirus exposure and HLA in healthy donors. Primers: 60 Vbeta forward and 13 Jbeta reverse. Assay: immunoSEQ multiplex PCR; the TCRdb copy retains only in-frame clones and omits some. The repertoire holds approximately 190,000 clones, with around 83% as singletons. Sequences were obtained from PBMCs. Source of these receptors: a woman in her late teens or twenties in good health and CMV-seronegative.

In DNA form, the CDR3 reads TGTGCCAGCAGTACTCTCAGGGCCGGACGGAACACTGAAGCTTTCTTT. Its translation is CASSTLRAGRNTEAFF. The rearrangement uses TRBV2 and TRBJ1-1, with D maybe TRBD1 (5 bases). CDR3 size: 16 residues. The germline gives CDR1 SNHLY, CDR2 FYNNEI. Trimming cost V 5 bases and J 1 base, with 17 bases left between them.

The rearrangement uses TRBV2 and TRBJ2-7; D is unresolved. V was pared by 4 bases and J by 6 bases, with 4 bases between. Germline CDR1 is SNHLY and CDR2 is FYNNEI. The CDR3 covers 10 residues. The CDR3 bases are TGTGCCAGCAGTGTTCTCGAGCAGTACTTC. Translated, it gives CASSVLEQYF.

CDR3 protein: CASSIGGPGELFF. The CDR3 DNA reads as TGTGCCAGTAGTATAGGGGGGCCAGGGGAGCTGTTTTTT. The gene calls are TRBV19 and TRBJ2-2; tentatively, D is TRBD1 (6 bases). The CDR3 totals 13 residues. CDR1 is LNHDA and CDR2 is SQIVND in the germline V gene (reference sequence). Trimming removed 1 base at V and 8 bases at J, with 8 bases between.

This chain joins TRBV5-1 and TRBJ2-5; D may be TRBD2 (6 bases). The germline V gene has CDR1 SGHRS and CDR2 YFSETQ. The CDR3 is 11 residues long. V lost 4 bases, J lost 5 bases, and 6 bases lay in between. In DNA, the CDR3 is TGCGCCAGCAGCGGGGGGGAGACCCAGTACTTC. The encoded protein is CASSGGETQYF.

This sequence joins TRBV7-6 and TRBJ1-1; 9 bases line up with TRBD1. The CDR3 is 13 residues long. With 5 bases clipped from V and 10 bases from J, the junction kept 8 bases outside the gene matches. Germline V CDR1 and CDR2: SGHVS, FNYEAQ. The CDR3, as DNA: TGTGCCAGCAGCCCGGGGACAGGGTTACGAGCTTTCTTT. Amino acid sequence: CASSPGTGLRAFF.

CDR3 in DNA: TGTGCCAGCAGTAACGACAGGGGCGGTAATCAGCCCCAGCATTTT. It yields the protein CASSNDRGGNQPQHF. The chain joins TRBV6-5 to TRBJ1-5; 8 bases match TRBD1. Germline assignment: CDR1 MNHEY and CDR2 SVGAGI. V dropped 5 bases and J dropped 4; count of bases not matched to a gene: 7. This CDR3 is built from 15 residues.

CDR3 DNA sequence: TGTGCCTGGAGTATGGGGCTGAACTATGGCTACACCTTC. It translates to CAWSMGLNYGYTF. The chain has TRBV30 and TRBJ1-2, with D perhaps matching TRBD1 (5 bases). This CDR3 has 13 residues. Between the trimmed V and J ends, which lost 2 bases and 2 bases, there was a span of 9 bases. From germline, CDR1 is GTSNPN and CDR2 SVGIG (reference sequence).

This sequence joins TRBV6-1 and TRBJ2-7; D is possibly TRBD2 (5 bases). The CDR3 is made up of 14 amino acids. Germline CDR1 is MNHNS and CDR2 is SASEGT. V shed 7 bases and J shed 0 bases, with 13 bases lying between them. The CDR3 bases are TGTGCCAGCAATGGCGGGTTCGGCTCCTACGAGCAGTACTTC. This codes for CASNGGFGSYEQYF.

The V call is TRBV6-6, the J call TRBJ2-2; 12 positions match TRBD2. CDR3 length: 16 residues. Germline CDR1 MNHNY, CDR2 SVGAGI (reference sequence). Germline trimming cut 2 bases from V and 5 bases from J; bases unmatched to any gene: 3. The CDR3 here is CASSYIGLAGTGELFF. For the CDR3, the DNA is TGTGCCAGCAGTTACATCGGACTAGCGGGGACCGGGGAGCTGTTTTTT.

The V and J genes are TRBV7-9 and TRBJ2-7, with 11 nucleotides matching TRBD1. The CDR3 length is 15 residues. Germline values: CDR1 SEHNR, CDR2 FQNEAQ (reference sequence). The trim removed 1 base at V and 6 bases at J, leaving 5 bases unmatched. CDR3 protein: CASSLERTGGFEQYF. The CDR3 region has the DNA TGTGCCAGCAGCTTAGAGAGGACAGGGGGCTTCGAGCAGTACTTC.

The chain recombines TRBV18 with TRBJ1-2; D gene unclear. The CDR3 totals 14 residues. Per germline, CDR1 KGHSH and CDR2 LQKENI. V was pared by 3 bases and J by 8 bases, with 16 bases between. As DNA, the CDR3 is TGTGCCAGCTCACCGGCGGGCTTGGGTTTGGGCTACACCTTC. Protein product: CASSPAGLGLGYTF.

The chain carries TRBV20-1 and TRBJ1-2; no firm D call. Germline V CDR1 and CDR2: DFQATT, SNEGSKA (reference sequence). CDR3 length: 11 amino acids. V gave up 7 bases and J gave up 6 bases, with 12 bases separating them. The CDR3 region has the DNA TGCAGTGGACATTCCGAAGATGGCTACACCTTC. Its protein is CSGHSEDGYTF.

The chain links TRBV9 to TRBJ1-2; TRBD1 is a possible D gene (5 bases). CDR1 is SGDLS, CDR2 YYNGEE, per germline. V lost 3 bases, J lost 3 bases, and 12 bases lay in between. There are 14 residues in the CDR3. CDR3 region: CASSATEFHYGYTF. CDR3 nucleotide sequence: TGTGCCAGCAGCGCGACAGAATTCCACTATGGCTACACCTTC.

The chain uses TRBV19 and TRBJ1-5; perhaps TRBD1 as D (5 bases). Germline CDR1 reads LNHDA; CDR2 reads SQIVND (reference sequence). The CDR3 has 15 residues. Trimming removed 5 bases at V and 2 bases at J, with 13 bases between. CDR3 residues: CASSPVAGGNQPQHF. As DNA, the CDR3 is TGTGCCAGTAGTCCTGTTGCGGGGGGCAATCAGCCCCAGCATTTT.

The CDR3 loop reads CASSQTRGGTGTYF. CDR3 in DNA: TGTGCCAGCAGCCAAACCCGGGGGGGGACGGGTACGTACTTC. The rearrangement joins TRBV14 to TRBJ2-7, with TRBD2 matching 8 bases. This CDR3 has 14 residues. In germline, CDR1 is SGHDN, CDR2 FVKESK. After removal of 2 bases from V and 12 bases from J, the junction contained 12 bases not matched to a gene. The whole variable domain, filled in from reference TRBV14 and TRBJ2-7, reads EAGVTQFPSHSVIEKGQTVTLRCDPISGHDNLYWYRRVMGKEIKFLLHFVKESKQDESGMPNNRFLAERTGGTYSTLKVQPAELEDSGVYFCASSQTRGGTGTYFGPGTRLTVT.

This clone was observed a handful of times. CDR3 loop: CASSSKTGAEKLFF. The CDR3 nucleotides read TGTGCCAGCAGCTCGAAGACAGGAGCTGAAAAACTGTTTTTT. V usage is TRBV5-5 and J usage is TRBJ1-4; weak D call: TRBD1 (6 bases). Germline V CDR1 and CDR2: SGHKS, YYEKEE (reference sequence). This CDR3 has 14 amino acids. Trimming removed 3 bases from V and 7 bases from J, with 13 bases in between.

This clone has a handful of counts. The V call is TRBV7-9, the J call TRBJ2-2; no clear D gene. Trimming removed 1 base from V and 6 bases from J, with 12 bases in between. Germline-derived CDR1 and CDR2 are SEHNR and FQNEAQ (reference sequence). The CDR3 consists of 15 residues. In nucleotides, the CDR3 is TGTGCCAGCAGCTTAGGGGCCTTTGGGTCCGGGGAGCTGTTTTTT. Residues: CASSLGAFGSGELFF.

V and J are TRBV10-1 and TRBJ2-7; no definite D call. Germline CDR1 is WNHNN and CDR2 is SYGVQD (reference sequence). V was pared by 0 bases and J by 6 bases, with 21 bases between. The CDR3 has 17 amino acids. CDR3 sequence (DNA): TGCGCCAGCAGTGAGTCGATATTCGGCAGCAGGAAAAGCGAGCAGTACTTC. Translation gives CASSESIFGSRKSEQYF.

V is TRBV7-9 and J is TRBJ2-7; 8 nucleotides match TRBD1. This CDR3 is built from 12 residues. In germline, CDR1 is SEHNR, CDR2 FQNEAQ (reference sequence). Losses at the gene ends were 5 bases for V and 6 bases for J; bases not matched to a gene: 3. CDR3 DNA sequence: TGTGCCAGCAGCGCGACAGGGGCCGAGCAGTACTTC. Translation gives CASSATGAEQYF.

The CDR3 coding sequence is TGTGCCAGCAGTTCCGTGGGACTCGCCCCAAGCTACGAGCAGTACTTC. Encoded protein: CASSSVGLAPSYEQYF. The chain has TRBV6-5 and TRBJ2-7, with D possibly TRBD2 on 6 matching bases. CDR1 MNHEY and CDR2 SVGAGI come from the germline V gene. The germline V and J ends were trimmed by 4 bases and 3 bases, with 19 bases remaining between them. The CDR3 covers 16 residues.

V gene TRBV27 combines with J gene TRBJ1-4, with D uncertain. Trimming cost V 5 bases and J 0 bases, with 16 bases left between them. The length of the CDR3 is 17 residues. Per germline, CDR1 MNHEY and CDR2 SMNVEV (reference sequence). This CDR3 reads CASSAVLEDSTNEKLFF. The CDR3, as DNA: TGTGCCAGCAGTGCGGTGCTTGAGGACTCAACTAATGAAAAACTGTTTTTT.

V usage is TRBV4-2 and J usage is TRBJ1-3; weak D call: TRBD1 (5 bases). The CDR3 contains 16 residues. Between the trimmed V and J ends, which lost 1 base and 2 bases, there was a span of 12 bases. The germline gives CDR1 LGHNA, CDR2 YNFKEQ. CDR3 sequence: CASSQVSEGTGNTIYF. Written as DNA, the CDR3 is TGTGCCAGCAGCCAAGTTTCGGAGGGGACTGGAAACACCATATATTTT.

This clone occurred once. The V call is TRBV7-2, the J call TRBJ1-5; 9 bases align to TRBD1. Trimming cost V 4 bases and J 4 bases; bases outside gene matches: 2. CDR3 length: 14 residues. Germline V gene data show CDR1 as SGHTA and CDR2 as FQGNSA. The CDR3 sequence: CASSSDRGNQPQHF. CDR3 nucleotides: TGTGCCAGCAGCTCGGACAGGGGAAATCAGCCCCAGCATTTT.

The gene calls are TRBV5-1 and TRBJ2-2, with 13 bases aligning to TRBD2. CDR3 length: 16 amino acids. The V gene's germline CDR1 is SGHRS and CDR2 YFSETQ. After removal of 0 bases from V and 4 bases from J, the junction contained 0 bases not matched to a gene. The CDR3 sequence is CASSLGLAGGTGELFF. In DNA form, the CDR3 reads TGCGCCAGCAGCTTGGGACTAGCGGGGGGCACCGGGGAGCTGTTTTTT. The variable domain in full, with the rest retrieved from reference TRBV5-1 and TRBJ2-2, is KAGVTQTPRYLIKTRGQQVTLSCSPISGHRSVSWYQQTPGQGLQFLFEYFSETQRNKGNFPGRFSGRQFSNSRSEMNVSTLELGDSALYLCASSLGLAGGTGELFFGEGSRLTVL.

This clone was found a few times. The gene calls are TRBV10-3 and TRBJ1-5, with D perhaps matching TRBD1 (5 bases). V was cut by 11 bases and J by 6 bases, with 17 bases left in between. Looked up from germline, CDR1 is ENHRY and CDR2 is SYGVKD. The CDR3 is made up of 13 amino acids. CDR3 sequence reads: CASTPGGFQPQHF. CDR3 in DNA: TGTGCCTCGACTCCGGGGGGATTTCAGCCCCAGCATTTT.

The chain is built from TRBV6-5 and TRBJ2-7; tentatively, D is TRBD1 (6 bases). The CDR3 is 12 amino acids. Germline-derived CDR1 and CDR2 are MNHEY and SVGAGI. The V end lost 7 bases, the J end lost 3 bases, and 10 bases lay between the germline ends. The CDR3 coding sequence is TGTGCCAGCATCGGACAGAGCTACGAGCAGTACTTC. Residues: CASIGQSYEQYF.

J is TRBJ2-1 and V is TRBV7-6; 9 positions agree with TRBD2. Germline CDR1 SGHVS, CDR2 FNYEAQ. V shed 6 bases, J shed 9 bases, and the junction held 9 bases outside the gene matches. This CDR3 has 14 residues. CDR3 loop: CASSSGTSIGEQFF. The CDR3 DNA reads TGTGCCAGCAGTTCCGGGACTAGCATTGGTGAGCAGTTCTTC.

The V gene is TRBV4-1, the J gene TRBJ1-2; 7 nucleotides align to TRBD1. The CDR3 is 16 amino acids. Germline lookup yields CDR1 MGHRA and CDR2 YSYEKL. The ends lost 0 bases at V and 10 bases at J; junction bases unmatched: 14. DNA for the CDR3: TGCGCCAGCAGCCAAGATGAGTTGCAGGGGGTAGACGACTACACCTTC. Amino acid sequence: CASSQDELQGVDDYTF.

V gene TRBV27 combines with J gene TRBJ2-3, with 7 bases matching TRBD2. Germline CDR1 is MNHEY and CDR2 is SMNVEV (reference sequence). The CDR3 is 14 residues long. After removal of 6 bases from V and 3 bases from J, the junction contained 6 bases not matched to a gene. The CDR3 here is CASSRGSGTDTQYF. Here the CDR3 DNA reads TGTGCCAGCAGCCGGGGTAGCGGGACAGATACGCAGTATTTT.

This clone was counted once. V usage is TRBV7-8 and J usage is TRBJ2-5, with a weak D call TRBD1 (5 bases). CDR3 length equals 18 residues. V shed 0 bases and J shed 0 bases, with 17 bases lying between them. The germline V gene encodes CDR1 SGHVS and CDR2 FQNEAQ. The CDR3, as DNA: TGTGCCAGCAGCTTAGCCCAGGGTCCGGTAAGGGACCAAGAGACCCAGTACTTC. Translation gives CASSLAQGPVRDQETQYF.

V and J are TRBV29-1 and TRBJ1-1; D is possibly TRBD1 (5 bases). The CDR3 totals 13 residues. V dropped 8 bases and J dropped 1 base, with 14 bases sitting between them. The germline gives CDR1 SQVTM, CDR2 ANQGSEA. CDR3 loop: CSIRTPGNTEAFF. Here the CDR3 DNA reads TGCAGCATTCGGACACCAGGGAACACTGAAGCTTTCTTT.

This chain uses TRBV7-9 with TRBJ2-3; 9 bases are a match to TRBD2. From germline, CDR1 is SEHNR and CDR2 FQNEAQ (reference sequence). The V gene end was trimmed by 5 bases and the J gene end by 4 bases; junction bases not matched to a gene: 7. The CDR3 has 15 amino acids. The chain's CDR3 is CASSVASGASDTQYF. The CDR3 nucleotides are TGTGCCAGCAGCGTCGCTAGCGGGGCGTCAGATACGCAGTATTTT.